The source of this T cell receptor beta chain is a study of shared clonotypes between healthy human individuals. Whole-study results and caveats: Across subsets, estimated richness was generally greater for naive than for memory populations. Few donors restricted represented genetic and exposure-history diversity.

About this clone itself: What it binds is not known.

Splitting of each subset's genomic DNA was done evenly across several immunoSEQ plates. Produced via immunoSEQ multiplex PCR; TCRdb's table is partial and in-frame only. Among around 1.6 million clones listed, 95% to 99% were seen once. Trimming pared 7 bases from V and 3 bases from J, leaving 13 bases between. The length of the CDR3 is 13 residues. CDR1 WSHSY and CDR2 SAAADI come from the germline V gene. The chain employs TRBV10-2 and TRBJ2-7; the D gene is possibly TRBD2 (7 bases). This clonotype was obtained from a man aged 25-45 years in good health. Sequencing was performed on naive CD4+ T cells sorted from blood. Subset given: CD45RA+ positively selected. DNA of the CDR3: TGCGCCAGCAAGGGAGGGACAAACTACGAGCAGTACTTC. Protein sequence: CASKGGTNYEQYF.